The rows below give T cell receptor beta chains drawn from one sample of a study of cytomegalovirus exposure and HLA in healthy donors. Only in-frame clones appear in the TCRdb table, and some are missing; sequencing was by immunoSEQ multiplex PCR. The data hold some 60,000 clones, with about four fifths observed a single time. Sample: PBMCs. The receptors come from a man aged 35 to 55 in good health and CMV-seronegative. Each CDR3 is given without its conserved first and last residue. A D gene is named only where the DNA matches it firmly. Where a row states a size, it is once, few, many or the class of an expanded clone; other rows omit it.

D gene: .
V gene: TRBV19
clone size: .
CDR3 protein: ASSIATSGGELF

D gene: TRBD1
V gene: TRBV6-6
clone size: .
CDR3 protein: ASSYSLPGGDEQF

D gene: TRBD1
V gene: TRBV7-9
clone size: few
CDR3 protein: ASSITRDRGEKLF

D gene: TRBD2
V gene: TRBV30
clone size: once
CDR3 protein: AWSESGGVYNEQF

D gene: TRBD1
V gene: TRBV7-2
clone size: .
CDR3 protein: ASSLTGTGALNYGYT

D gene: .
V gene: TRBV5-5
clone size: .
CDR3 protein: ASSNLWNTEAF

D gene: .
V gene: TRBV19
clone size: .
CDR3 protein: ASSISGSDTEAF

D gene: .
V gene: TRBV7-7
clone size: .
CDR3 protein: ASSVDSPGTQY

D gene: .
V gene: TRBV9
clone size: .
CDR3 protein: ASSVGSSGYEQY

D gene: TRBD2
V gene: TRBV11-3
clone size: .
CDR3 protein: ASSLGPGASGGAETQY

D gene: .
V gene: TRBV25-1
clone size: .
CDR3 protein: ASSESRPGGEQY

D gene: TRBD2
V gene: TRBV4-3
clone size: .
CDR3 protein: ASSQGLAGGRLNSGANVLT

D gene: TRBD1
V gene: TRBV18
clone size: .
CDR3 protein: ASSPGEGQTYEQY

D gene: .
V gene: TRBV11-3
clone size: .
CDR3 protein: ASSFGEQIYTEAF

D gene: .
V gene: TRBV28
clone size: .
CDR3 protein: ASSFTSYNQPQH

D gene: TRBD2
V gene: TRBV6-5
clone size: .
CDR3 protein: ASSPGGEQY

D gene: .
V gene: TRBV5-6
clone size: .
CDR3 protein: ASRRGRNSYEQY

D gene: TRBD1
V gene: TRBV5-1
clone size: .
CDR3 protein: ASSLVGTANTEAF

D gene: .
V gene: TRBV6-1
clone size: .
CDR3 protein: ASSEGLASHTGELF

D gene: .
V gene: TRBV30
clone size: once
CDR3 protein: AWSVDSTSGNTIY

D gene: TRBD2
V gene: TRBV5-6
clone size: .
CDR3 protein: ASSGQLAGGDYEQY

D gene: .
V gene: TRBV5-1
clone size: .
CDR3 protein: ASSSQGGGIGPNTEAF

D gene: TRBD1
V gene: TRBV4-2
clone size: .
CDR3 protein: ASSQERQGATNTGELF

D gene: TRBD1
V gene: TRBV5-4
clone size: .
CDR3 protein: ASSLGRDRGGF

D gene: .
V gene: TRBV6-5
clone size: .
CDR3 protein: ASSLTSSYEQY

D gene: .
V gene: TRBV7-3
clone size: .
CDR3 protein: ASSVRGSGTGELF

D gene: .
V gene: TRBV2
clone size: few
CDR3 protein: ASSDVFPRQSNEKLF

D gene: TRBD1
V gene: TRBV19
clone size: .
CDR3 protein: ASQPGQGINQPQH

D gene: .
V gene: TRBV5-1
clone size: .
CDR3 protein: ASSRIGDTGELF

D gene: .
V gene: TRBV4-1
clone size: .
CDR3 protein: ASSPRLARLGEQF

D gene: .
V gene: TRBV7-8
clone size: .
CDR3 protein: ASSLIGESNSPLH

D gene: TRBD1
V gene: TRBV6-1
clone size: .
CDR3 protein: ASSIGGVGQPQH

D gene: .
V gene: TRBV29-1
clone size: .
CDR3 protein: SVVSGIDGYT

D gene: .
V gene: TRBV15
clone size: .
CDR3 protein: ATSRDKMAGQNYGYT

D gene: .
V gene: TRBV18
clone size: .
CDR3 protein: ASSATTYNEQF

D gene: .
V gene: TRBV29-1
clone size: .
CDR3 protein: SAQGFIGVTQY

D gene: .
V gene: TRBV30
clone size: .
CDR3 protein: AWRKKSSYNSPLH

D gene: .
V gene: TRBV5-1
clone size: .
CDR3 protein: ASSLVGGQETQY

D gene: TRBD1
V gene: TRBV10-3
clone size: .
CDR3 protein: AISDAGTGTDTQY

D gene: .
V gene: TRBV4-2
clone size: .
CDR3 protein: ASSQASGVSGNTIY

D gene: .
V gene: TRBV11-2
clone size: .
CDR3 protein: ASSLGTRPNTEAF

D gene: TRBD2
V gene: TRBV5-1
clone size: .
CDR3 protein: ASSLRGVGTDTQY

D gene: TRBD1
V gene: TRBV29-1
clone size: .
CDR3 protein: SIGQGDYGYT